This TCR beta chain stems from a study of memory CD4+ T cells and cytomegalovirus serostatus. V lost 0 bases to trimming and J lost 5 bases, with 11 bases between them. Germline CDR1 and CDR2: SGDLS and YYNGEE. The CDR3 runs to 14 residues. General study points: CMV serostatus prediction reached median AUC approximately 0.95, or 0.91 with US-trained model.

Regarding this clone: Its target is not known.

The sort gate was single viable CD3+CD4+CD8-CD45RO+ cells for memory CD4+ T cells. Under the authors' procedure: After removing out-of-frame reads, 2,204,828 distinct TCRbeta sequences remained. Assay used: immunoSEQ multiplex PCR; TCRdb lists only in-frame clones, some missing. The D gene and trimming were derived from the DNA, and the V and J assignments and clone size from that table. The sample lists approximately 40,000 clones, about 82% occurring once. The chain combines TRBV9 with TRBJ2-5; maybe TRBD2 (5 bases). This receptor was obtained from an adult in good health and CMV-seronegative. Specimen: memory CD4+ T cells from blood. CDR3 bases: TGTGCCAGCAGCGTAGGACCCACGGGGGAGACCCAGTACTTC. It encodes CASSVGPTGETQYF.